The 24 T cell receptor beta chains presented below share a single source sample, sequenced in a study of blood T cell repertoires in COVID-19 (dated by TCRdb to the early 2020s). Receptors were amplified or captured by the immunoSEQ multiplex PCR assay. Sourced from immuneACCESS, this table was stored by TCRdb with only in-frame sequences that have V and J called. A share of the clones is absent; for the studies checked, an unresolved V gene accounts for under half, and the remainder has no known explanation. This sample is represented by roughly 320,000 clones; over 90% of them were singletons. The ten top clones hold around 3.9% of the sample. Sequenced input: PBMCs or T cells enriched from blood (not recorded which). These receptors were obtained from a woman aged 25 to 39 who had been exposed to COVID-19.

The V and J genes are TRBV6-5 and TRBJ1-3; D unclear. Trimming left V 2 bases short and J 4 bases short, with 6 bases between. This CDR3 contains 13 residues. Germline V gives CDR1 MNHEY, CDR2 SVGAGI. The CDR3 region has the DNA TGTGCCAGCAGTTACCGGAGAGGAAACACCATATATTTT. It specifies CASSYRRGNTIYF.

The J gene is TRBJ2-3, the V gene TRBV6-1, with TRBD2 matching over 7 bases. Germline V gives CDR1 MNHNS, CDR2 SASEGT. The CDR3 covers 18 residues. V trimming: 4 bases; J trimming: 2 bases; junction bases outside the gene matches: 15. CDR3 sequence: CASSVLASGDRHTDTQYF. The CDR3, as DNA: TGTGCCAGCAGTGTACTGGCCAGCGGGGATAGGCACACAGATACGCAGTATTTT.

V gene TRBV13 combines with J gene TRBJ2-4; D is unresolved. Germline V gene sequence: CDR1 PRHDT, CDR2 FYEKMQ (reference sequence). The CDR3 extends over 14 amino acids. The V gene lost 5 bases and the J gene lost 0 bases, with 8 bases spanning the gap. CDR3 DNA sequence: TGTGCCAGCAGCCCCGGTTTAGCCAAAAACATTCAGTACTTC. Translating it yields CASSPGLAKNIQYF.

This rearrangement joins TRBV5-5 to TRBJ1-2; possibly TRBD1 for D (6 bases). Trimming took 4 bases from V and 4 from J, leaving 17 bases between them. From germline, CDR1 is SGHKS and CDR2 YYEKEE (reference sequence). The CDR3 covers 15 residues. The CDR3 here is CASSLRGDSFYGYTF. The CDR3 DNA follows: TGTGCCAGCAGCCTCAGGGGCGATTCCTTCTATGGCTACACCTTC.

The genes are TRBV5-4 and TRBJ2-5; 8 bases match TRBD2. Germline values: CDR1 SGHNT, CDR2 YYREEE (reference sequence). The CDR3 runs to 16 residues. V shed 0 bases, J shed 1 base, and the junction held 5 bases outside the gene matches. The CDR3 region is CASSLAGGSSQETQYF. The CDR3 nucleotides are TGTGCCAGCAGCTTGGCGGGGGGGTCGAGCCAAGAGACCCAGTACTTC.

This clone has a handful of counts. The chain combines TRBV4-2 with TRBJ1-5; no firm D call. This CDR3 is 16 amino acids long. Germline V gives CDR1 LGHNA, CDR2 YNFKEQ. V lost 0 bases and J lost 5, with 14 bases in between. CDR3 nucleotides: TGTGCCAGCAGCCAAGAGAGTTCGAGCACTCATCAGCCCCAGCATTTT. Protein sequence: CASSQESSSTHQPQHF.

Here the CDR3 reads CASSSSGLQPQHF. CDR3 DNA: TGTGCCAGCAGTTCGTCGGGTCTGCAGCCCCAGCATTTT. The chain links TRBV27 to TRBJ1-5; D not resolved. The CDR3 has 13 amino acids. Per the germline V gene, CDR1 is MNHEY and CDR2 is SMNVEV (reference sequence). The germline V and J ends were trimmed by 4 bases and 7 bases, with 11 bases remaining between them.

This clone came up once. This chain links TRBV6-5 with TRBJ1-1; 9 bases map to TRBD1. V dropped 8 bases and J dropped 6; count of bases not matched to a gene: 13. The germline CDR1 and CDR2 sequences are MNHEY and SVGAGI. This CDR3 is 15 amino acids long. In DNA form, the CDR3 reads TGTGCCAGCCTTCCTAGACAGGGGGAATTCTCTGAAGCTTTCTTT. It is translated as CASLPRQGEFSEAFF.

The V and J genes are TRBV6-5 and TRBJ2-3; possibly TRBD1 for D (5 bases). V shed 6 bases and J shed 1 base, with 5 bases lying between them. CDR1 and CDR2 (germline): MNHEY, SVGAGI. The CDR3 loop spans 12 amino acids. CDR3 sequence: CASRGGTDTQYF. As DNA, the CDR3 is TGTGCCAGCAGAGGGGGCACAGATACGCAGTATTTT.

The rearrangement uses TRBV9 and TRBJ2-5, with 9 positions matching TRBD2. There are 16 residues in the CDR3. V lost 3 bases, J lost 5 bases, and 11 bases stayed unmatched. Germline assignment: CDR1 SGDLS and CDR2 YYNGEE. The CDR3 DNA reads as TGTGCCAGCAGCGCGCGGGGCGGGGGGGCCCTGGAGACCCAGTACTTC. It codes for CASSARGGGALETQYF.

In this sample, this clone turned up once. The chain links TRBV7-9 to TRBJ2-2, with D unclear. CDR3 size: 14 residues. Trimming shortened V by 3 bases and J by 1 base, and 6 bases separated the two germline ends. The germline V gene encodes CDR1 SEHNR and CDR2 FQNEAQ (reference sequence). In DNA, the CDR3 is TGTGCCAGCAGCTTTTTACAGAACACCGGGGAGCTGTTTTTT. This translates into CASSFLQNTGELFF.

This chain joins TRBV6-5 and TRBJ1-2; TRBD1 agrees at 7 bases. The germline V gene has CDR1 MNHEY and CDR2 SVGAGI. The CDR3 extends over 16 amino acids. After removal of 1 base from V and 1 base from J, the junction contained 6 bases not matched to a gene. CDR3: CASSYYRGTYNYGYTF. CDR3 in DNA: TGTGCCAGCAGTTACTACAGGGGTACATATAACTATGGCTACACCTTC.

This chain joins TRBV24-1 and TRBJ1-6; D unresolved. Germline V gene sequence: CDR1 KGHDR, CDR2 SFDVKD. The CDR3 consists of 13 residues. V lost 5 bases and J 8 bases, leaving 9 bases between the germline ends. The CDR3 nucleotides read TGTGCCACCAGTGCGACGGCGGATTCACCCCTCCACTTT. Translation: CATSATADSPLHF.

This chain joins TRBV10-3 and TRBJ2-3; D is perhaps TRBD2 (6 bases). The CDR3 consists of 14 residues. Germline values: CDR1 ENHRY, CDR2 SYGVKD. The V and J ends lost 6 bases and 4 bases respectively, with 14 bases between them. CDR3 in DNA: TGTGCCATCAGCAAGGACTACAGCTCAGATACGCAGTATTTT. It codes for CAISKDYSSDTQYF.

The rearrangement links TRBV5-5 to TRBJ1-2; no definite D call. Trimming shortened V by 4 bases and J by 6 bases, and 13 bases separated the two germline ends. Per the germline V gene, CDR1 is SGHKS and CDR2 is YYEKEE (reference sequence). The length of the CDR3 is 13 residues. The CDR3 sequence: CASSTTIGDGYTF. In nucleotides, the CDR3 is TGTGCCAGCAGCACTACGATAGGTGATGGCTACACCTTC.

J is TRBJ2-3 and V is TRBV27; TRBD2 aligns across 12 bases. Germline trimming cut 2 bases from V and 7 bases from J; bases unmatched to any gene: 7. This CDR3 comprises 16 residues. Per germline, CDR1 MNHEY and CDR2 SMNVEV (reference sequence). For the CDR3, the DNA is TGTGCCAGCAGTTTACTCCTAGCGGGGGGGCCGAATACGCAGTATTTT. It is translated as CASSLLLAGGPNTQYF.

The CDR3 sequence is CASSQGPGELETQYF. Written as DNA, the CDR3 is TGTGCCAGCAGCCAAGGACCTGGGGAGCTCGAGACCCAGTACTTC. The rearrangement links TRBV3-1 (or the pseudogene TRBV3-2) to TRBJ2-5; D possibly corresponds to TRBD2 (5 bases). Germline V gene lookup returns CDR1 LGHDT and CDR2 YNNKEL (reference sequence). V dropped 1 base and J dropped 5 bases, with 14 bases sitting between them. The CDR3 is 15 residues long.

V is TRBV12-5 and J is TRBJ1-3, with TRBD1 as a possible D gene (6 bases). Per the germline V gene, CDR1 is LGHNT and CDR2 is FRNRAP. The CDR3 contains 15 residues. The V and J ends lost 2 bases and 8 bases respectively, with 16 bases between them. In DNA form, the CDR3 reads TGTGCTAGTGGTTTGTCTAGGGGGAAATGGGACACCATATATTTT. Amino acids: CASGLSRGKWDTIYF.

The gene calls are TRBV5-1 and TRBJ2-5, with D tentatively TRBD2 (6 bases). The CDR3 sequence is 14 residues long. The germline V gene encodes CDR1 SGHRS and CDR2 YFSETQ. The ends were cut back, 0 bases at V and 5 bases at J, with 11 bases in the middle. CDR3 nucleotide sequence: TGCGCCAGCAGCTTGGCTAGCGAGGGGGAGACCCAGTACTTC. This codes for CASSLASEGETQYF. The full variable domain, rest sourced from reference TRBV5-1 and TRBJ2-5, is KAGVTQTPRYLIKTRGQQVTLSCSPISGHRSVSWYQQTPGQGLQFLFEYFSETQRNKGNFPGRFSGRQFSNSRSEMNVSTLELGDSALYLCASSLASEGETQYFGPGTRLLVL.

V and J are TRBV19 and TRBJ1-2; 7 bases match TRBD1. The CDR3 sequence is 15 residues long. With 8 bases clipped from V and 4 bases from J, the junction kept 13 bases outside the gene matches. Per the germline V gene, CDR1 is LNHDA and CDR2 is SQIVND (reference sequence). The chain's CDR3 is CASRRTTGQAYGYTF. The CDR3 bases are TGTGCCAGTCGACGGACGACCGGACAGGCCTATGGCTACACCTTC.

This rearrangement joins TRBV3-1 (or the pseudogene TRBV3-2) to TRBJ1-2; possibly TRBD1 for D (5 bases). Germline assignment: CDR1 LGHDT and CDR2 YNNKEL (reference sequence). V was shortened by 3 bases and J by 2 bases, with 13 bases between the two germline ends. The CDR3 has 15 residues. The CDR3 loop reads CASSHHRQSNYGYTF. The DNA for the CDR3 is TGTGCCAGCAGCCATCACCGACAGTCCAACTATGGCTACACCTTC.

The CDR3 sequence: CASSLGHRGSEAFF. The CDR3 DNA sequence: TGTGCCAGCAGCTTAGGACACCGGGGGTCTGAAGCTTTCTTT. The gene calls are TRBV7-9 and TRBJ1-1, with D tentatively TRBD1 (5 bases). Germline CDR1 and CDR2: SEHNR and FQNEAQ (reference sequence). Trimming removed 1 base from V and 6 bases from J, with 12 bases in between. CDR3 length equals 14 residues.

The genes are TRBV11-2 and TRBJ2-7; D gene unclear. CDR1 SGHAT and CDR2 FQNNGV come from the germline V gene. The CDR3 spans 14 residues. V lost 8 bases to trimming and J lost 7 bases, with 21 bases between them. The CDR3 DNA reads TGTGCCAGCTGCCGATATGATTTTTTGAGGGAGCAGTACTTC. Protein product: CASCRYDFLREQYF.

The chain recombines TRBV24-1 with TRBJ2-1; 8 bases are a match to TRBD1. With V trimmed by 4 bases and J by 0 bases, 7 bases remained unmatched. Germline V gives CDR1 KGHDR, CDR2 SFDVKD. This CDR3 is built from 17 residues. The CDR3 reads CATSDRTGTSSYNEQFF. CDR3 coding DNA: TGTGCCACCAGTGACCGGACAGGGACAAGCTCCTACAATGAGCAGTTCTTC.